This T cell receptor beta chain is from a study of cytomegalovirus exposure and HLA in healthy donors. The wider study: For the 300 to 400 genotyped donors, 81% fell within the Caucasian-associated ancestry cluster.

The CDR3 is made up of 9 amino acids. Germline CDR1 is SQVTM and CDR2 is ANQGSEA. PCR primers comprised 60 Vbeta and 13 Jbeta primers. The authors' processing: An analysis that came later counted 80 million or so unique TCR beta chains, approximately 10 million shared. Using immunoSEQ multiplex PCR, the repertoire was profiled, and TCRdb retains in-frame clones only, with some absent. That table gives V, J and clone size, and the DNA gave D and trimming. The repertoire has around 74,000 clones, roughly 85% of them found once; the top ten carry over 2%. This clone occurred once. Compared with germline, one end of the junction differs, possibly owing to a read error.

This chain joins TRBV29-1 and TRBJ1-2, with D uncertain. This sequence was found in a man under 40 in good health and CMV-seronegative. Sequenced material: PBMCs. The CDR3 DNA reads TGCAGCGTTGAAGATCGGAGGTCCTTC. Translated, it gives CSVEDRRSF.